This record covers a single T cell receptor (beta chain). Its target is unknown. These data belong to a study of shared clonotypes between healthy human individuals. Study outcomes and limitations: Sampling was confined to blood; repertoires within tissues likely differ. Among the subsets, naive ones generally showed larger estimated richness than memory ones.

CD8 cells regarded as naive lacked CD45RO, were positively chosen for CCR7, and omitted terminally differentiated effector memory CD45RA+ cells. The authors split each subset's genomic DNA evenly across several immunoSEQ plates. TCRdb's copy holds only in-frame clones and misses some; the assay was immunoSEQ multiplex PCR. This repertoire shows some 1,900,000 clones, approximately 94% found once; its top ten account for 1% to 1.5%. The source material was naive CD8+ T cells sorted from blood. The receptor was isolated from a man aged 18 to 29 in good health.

The CDR3 region has the DNA TGTGCCAGTAGCCTACAGGGGGCGGACACTGAAGCTTTCTTT. Amino acids: CASSLQGADTEAFF. The V gene is TRBV19, the J gene TRBJ1-1; 9 bases map to TRBD1. The CDR3 has 14 amino acids. The V segment lost 6 bases and the J segment 3 bases; nucleotides outside the gene matches: 5. Per germline, CDR1 LNHDA and CDR2 SQIVND (reference sequence).